This TCR beta chain stems from a study of T cell repertoires in cytomegalovirus infection. In the study overall: CMV infection together with matching HLA type was indicated by public TCR beta signatures. General study results and limits: People with CMV and the relevant HLA were identified by cumulative public TCR beta family frequency.

A note on this clonotype: What it recognizes is unknown.

Using its own MiXCR run on the reads, TCRdb lists one record per CDR3 protein. The sample holds under 850,000 distinct CDR3 sequences, about 40% seen once. The J segment lost 8 bases and the V segment lost 4 bases, leaving 18 bases of the junction unmatched. CDR3 length: 17 residues. Germline CDR1 MNHNY, CDR2 SVGAGI (reference sequence). The chain employs TRBV6-6 and TRBJ1-1, with 8 nucleotides matching TRBD1. Sequencing was carried out using PBMCs. The source of this sequence is a human donor in good health (CMV status not recorded). Some clones in this sample may be carry-over from other donors' samples. CDR3: CASSLTTGTGSKWEAFF. Written as DNA, the CDR3 is TGTGCCAGCAGTTTGACGACAGGGACAGGCTCTAAGTGGGAAGCTTTCTTT.